Listed below are T cell receptor beta chains from one sample, sequenced in a study of cytotoxic CD8 clonotypes in ibrutinib-treated CLL. TCRdb keeps only in-frame clones here, not all; method: immunoSEQ multiplex PCR. Counted here are around 250,000 clones, around 70% occurring once; the ten biggest clones make up 15%. The sequencing used PBMCs, collected after 24 months of ibrutinib treatment. Source of these receptors: a human donor with chronic lymphocytic leukemia. Each CDR3 is given with its conserved first and last residue. The order of the fields is D gene, J gene, clone size, V gene, CDR3 DNA, CDR3 protein. A D gene is named only where the DNA matches it firmly. A row's size may be missing; if present it is once, few, many or a size class.

D gene: TRBD1; J gene: TRBJ2-3; clone size: few; V gene: TRBV18; CDR3 DNA: TGTGCCAGCTCACCACCGGGACAGGGCGCAGATACGCAGTATTTT; CDR3 protein: CASSPPGQGADTQYF
D gene: -; J gene: TRBJ1-2; clone size: -; V gene: TRBV6-1; CDR3 DNA: TGTGCCAGCAGGCAGACCTATGGGGGCTATTTTGTCTACACCTTC; CDR3 protein: CASRQTYGGYFVYTF
D gene: -; J gene: TRBJ1-2; clone size: -; V gene: TRBV6-5; CDR3 DNA: TGTGCCAGCAGCGTGGGGGATGGCTACACCTTC; CDR3 protein: CASSVGDGYTF
D gene: -; J gene: TRBJ1-2; clone size: few; V gene: TRBV27; CDR3 DNA: TGTGCCAGCAAAACCTACGAGACGAAAAACTATGGCTACACCTTC; CDR3 protein: CASKTYETKNYGYTF
D gene: -; J gene: TRBJ2-7; clone size: -; V gene: TRBV4-1; CDR3 DNA: TGCGCCAGCAGCCAAGAAACAGCCTACGAGCAGTACTTC; CDR3 protein: CASSQETAYEQYF
D gene: -; J gene: TRBJ1-2; clone size: -; V gene: TRBV30; CDR3 DNA: TGTGCCTGGAGTGTCGGGGTTGGGGGCTACACCTTC; CDR3 protein: CAWSVGVGGYTF
D gene: -; J gene: TRBJ2-2; clone size: -; V gene: TRBV29-1; CDR3 DNA: TGCAGCGTCTGCGGGACAGCTACGAACACCGGGGAGCTGTTTTTT; CDR3 protein: CSVCGTATNTGELFF
D gene: -; J gene: TRBJ2-1; clone size: -; V gene: TRBV7-6; CDR3 DNA: TGTGCCAGCAGCTTATGGGGATGGCGTGACGAGCAGTTCTTC; CDR3 protein: CASSLWGWRDEQFF
D gene: TRBD1; J gene: TRBJ2-7; clone size: few; V gene: TRBV4-3; CDR3 DNA: TGCGCCAGCAGCCCCGACAGGGCTGCTCACGAGCAGTACTTC; CDR3 protein: CASSPDRAAHEQYF
D gene: TRBD1; J gene: TRBJ2-2; clone size: -; V gene: TRBV7-8; CDR3 DNA: TGTGCCAGCAACAGACAGGGGGCAACCGGGGAGCTGTTTTTT; CDR3 protein: CASNRQGATGELFF
D gene: -; J gene: TRBJ2-6; clone size: -; V gene: TRBV7-6; CDR3 DNA: TGTGCCAGCAGCCGGGTCCAAGCCTCTGGGGCCAACGTCCTGACTTTC; CDR3 protein: CASSRVQASGANVLTF
D gene: -; J gene: TRBJ2-1; clone size: -; V gene: TRBV9; CDR3 DNA: TGTGCCAGCAGCGTAGATATAAGTTTCCCCAATGAGCAGTTCTTC; CDR3 protein: CASSVDISFPNEQFF
D gene: TRBD2; J gene: TRBJ2-1; clone size: -; V gene: TRBV5-6; CDR3 DNA: TGTGCCAGCAGCTTGGTTGGGGTCGGGGACTACTACAATGAGCAGTTCTTC; CDR3 protein: CASSLVGVGDYYNEQFF
D gene: -; J gene: TRBJ1-2; clone size: -; V gene: TRBV28; CDR3 DNA: TGTGCCAGCAGTTTGGGGGGGGCTAGTAACTATGGCTACACCTTC; CDR3 protein: CASSLGGASNYGYTF
D gene: TRBD2; J gene: TRBJ2-6; clone size: -; V gene: TRBV27; CDR3 DNA: TGTGCCAGCAGTCGTTTAGCGGGGCTCTCTGGGGCCAACGTCCTGACTTTC; CDR3 protein: CASSRLAGLSGANVLTF
D gene: -; J gene: TRBJ2-1; clone size: -; V gene: TRBV5-4; CDR3 DNA: TGTGCCAGCAGCTTGGTAACCCTTCCTGGGAATGAGCAGTTCTTC; CDR3 protein: CASSLVTLPGNEQFF
D gene: TRBD2; J gene: TRBJ2-7; clone size: -; V gene: TRBV11-2; CDR3 DNA: TGTGCCAGCAGGGGGACTAGCGGAGGCTACGAGCAGTACTTC; CDR3 protein: CASRGTSGGYEQYF
D gene: TRBD1; J gene: TRBJ1-1; clone size: -; V gene: TRBV5-8; CDR3 DNA: TGTGCCAGCAGCCGACAGGGGCCCCTGAACACTGAAGCTTTCTTT; CDR3 protein: CASSRQGPLNTEAFF
D gene: -; J gene: TRBJ2-4; clone size: -; V gene: TRBV30; CDR3 DNA: TGTGCCTGGAGTGTAGGGGCTAAAAACATTCAGTACTTC; CDR3 protein: CAWSVGAKNIQYF
D gene: -; J gene: TRBJ2-3; clone size: -; V gene: TRBV28; CDR3 DNA: TGTGCCAGCGGGGGTTCCACAGATACGCAGTATTTT; CDR3 protein: CASGGSTDTQYF
D gene: TRBD1; J gene: TRBJ1-2; clone size: -; V gene: TRBV19; CDR3 DNA: TGTGCCAGTAGTATAGACCGGGACAGAGCTAACTATGGCTACACCTTC; CDR3 protein: CASSIDRDRANYGYTF
D gene: -; J gene: TRBJ2-1; clone size: few; V gene: TRBV19; CDR3 DNA: TGTGCCAGTAGTTGGCTCGGACGGGACAATGAGCAGTTCTTC; CDR3 protein: CASSWLGRDNEQFF
D gene: -; J gene: TRBJ2-7; clone size: -; V gene: TRBV15; CDR3 DNA: TGTGCCACCAGCAGAGATCACCTCGGCGGGTACGAGCAGTACTTC; CDR3 protein: CATSRDHLGGYEQYF
D gene: TRBD2; J gene: TRBJ2-1; clone size: -; V gene: TRBV5-8; CDR3 DNA: TGTGCCAGCAGTCATAGCGGGGGGCCCTCCTACAATGAGCAGTTCTTC; CDR3 protein: CASSHSGGPSYNEQFF
D gene: -; J gene: TRBJ2-2; clone size: -; V gene: TRBV11-3; CDR3 DNA: TGTGCCAGCAGTCAGGGGACCGGGGAGCTGTTTTTT; CDR3 protein: CASSQGTGELFF
D gene: -; J gene: TRBJ2-5; clone size: few; V gene: TRBV11-2; CDR3 DNA: TGTGCCAGCAGCTTAGGAGGGGGGAGGCAAGAGACCCAGTACTTC; CDR3 protein: CASSLGGGRQETQYF
D gene: TRBD1; J gene: TRBJ2-5; clone size: -; V gene: TRBV27; CDR3 DNA: TGTGCCAGCAGTTTAGGGGGACAGGGATGGTACCAAGAGACCCAGTACTTC; CDR3 protein: CASSLGGQGWYQETQYF
D gene: TRBD2; J gene: TRBJ2-1; clone size: few; V gene: TRBV9; CDR3 DNA: TGTGCCAGCAGCGTAGCTTTCCTAGCGGGAGACAACAATGAGCAGTTCTTC; CDR3 protein: CASSVAFLAGDNNEQFF
D gene: -; J gene: TRBJ2-5; clone size: -; V gene: TRBV28; CDR3 DNA: TGTGCCAGCGGGGGTTTGGCGGTCCAAGAGACCCAGTACTTC; CDR3 protein: CASGGLAVQETQYF
D gene: -; J gene: TRBJ2-7; clone size: -; V gene: TRBV19; CDR3 DNA: TGTGCCAGTAGTACCCTACGGGGAGACCATAACGAGCAGTACTTC; CDR3 protein: CASSTLRGDHNEQYF
D gene: TRBD1; J gene: TRBJ2-2; clone size: -; V gene: TRBV15; CDR3 DNA: TGTGCCACCAGCAGCAGAGGGACAGACAACACCGGGGAGCTGTTTTTT; CDR3 protein: CATSSRGTDNTGELFF
D gene: -; J gene: TRBJ2-3; clone size: -; V gene: TRBV7-8; CDR3 DNA: TGTGCCAGCAGCTTAATCGCAGATACGCAGTATTTT; CDR3 protein: CASSLIADTQYF
D gene: TRBD1; J gene: TRBJ2-7; clone size: -; V gene: TRBV7-9; CDR3 DNA: TGTGCCAGCAGCGGGGGACAGGCGCCATACTACGAGCAGTACTTC; CDR3 protein: CASSGGQAPYYEQYF
D gene: -; J gene: TRBJ2-7; clone size: -; V gene: TRBV28; CDR3 DNA: TGTGCCAGCAGTCATAGGGGGACTCTCCTATACGAGCAGTACTTC; CDR3 protein: CASSHRGTLLYEQYF
D gene: -; J gene: TRBJ2-1; clone size: -; V gene: TRBV6-5; CDR3 DNA: TGTGCCAGTTTGGACTACAATGAGCAGTTCTTC; CDR3 protein: CASLDYNEQFF
D gene: -; J gene: TRBJ1-3; clone size: -; V gene: TRBV18; CDR3 DNA: TGTGCCAGCTCACCAGACAGTCTCAGGAGTAACACCATATATTTT; CDR3 protein: CASSPDSLRSNTIYF
D gene: -; J gene: TRBJ1-4; clone size: once; V gene: TRBV10-2; CDR3 DNA: TGCGCCAGCAGTGAGGGACAGAACTATAATGAAAAACTGTTTTTT; CDR3 protein: CASSEGQNYNEKLFF
D gene: TRBD2; J gene: TRBJ2-7; clone size: -; V gene: TRBV18; CDR3 DNA: TGTGCCAGCTCACCACCTTCTAGCGGAGGGGAGCAGTACTTC; CDR3 protein: CASSPPSSGGEQYF
D gene: -; J gene: TRBJ1-1; clone size: -; V gene: TRBV28; CDR3 DNA: TGTGCCAGCAACCCCACCTGGGGGGCGGGCACTGAAGCTTTCTTT; CDR3 protein: CASNPTWGAGTEAFF
D gene: -; J gene: TRBJ2-7; clone size: -; V gene: TRBV28; CDR3 DNA: TGTGCCAGCAGTTGGTCTAGTCCGACCTACGAGCAGTACTTC; CDR3 protein: CASSWSSPTYEQYF
D gene: -; J gene: TRBJ1-1; clone size: -; V gene: TRBV5-1; CDR3 DNA: TGCGCCAGCAGTTACAGGGTCGGCACTGAAGCTTTCTTT; CDR3 protein: CASSYRVGTEAFF
D gene: TRBD1; J gene: TRBJ2-2; clone size: -; V gene: TRBV28; CDR3 DNA: TGTGCCAGCAGCCTACAGGGGAGCGATGCGTCCGGGGAGCTGTTTTTT; CDR3 protein: CASSLQGSDASGELFF
D gene: TRBD2; J gene: TRBJ2-1; clone size: -; V gene: TRBV15; CDR3 DNA: TGTGCCACCAGCAGGCCGGGAGGTGCCTACAATGAGCAGTTCTTC; CDR3 protein: CATSRPGGAYNEQFF